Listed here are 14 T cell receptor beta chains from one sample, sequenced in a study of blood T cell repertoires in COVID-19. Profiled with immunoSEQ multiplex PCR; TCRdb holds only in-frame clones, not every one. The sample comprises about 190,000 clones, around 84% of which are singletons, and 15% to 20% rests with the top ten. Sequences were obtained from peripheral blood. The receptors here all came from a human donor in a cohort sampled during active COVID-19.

The CDR3 nucleotides are TGTGCCAGCAGCAGTGGAGGGGGGGGCCCTGGAAACACCATATATTTT. Amino acid sequence: CASSSGGGGPGNTIYF. The J gene is TRBJ1-3, the V gene TRBV5-4, with a possible D match to TRBD1 (6 bases). Trimming took off 4 bases at V and 2 bases at J, with 16 bases between the two ends. Germline V lookup: CDR1 SGHNT, CDR2 YYREEE (reference sequence). The CDR3 totals 16 residues. Supplemented by reference TRBV5-4 and TRBJ1-3, the full variable domain reads ETGVTQSPTHLIKTRGQQVTLRCSSQSGHNTVSWYQQALGQGPQFIFQYYREEENGRGNFPPRFSGLQFPNYSSELNVNALELDDSALYLCASSSGGGGPGNTIYFGEGSWLTVV.

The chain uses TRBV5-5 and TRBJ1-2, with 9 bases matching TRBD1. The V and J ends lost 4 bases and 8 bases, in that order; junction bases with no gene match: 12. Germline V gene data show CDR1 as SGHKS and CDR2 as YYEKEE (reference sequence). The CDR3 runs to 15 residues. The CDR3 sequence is CASSPTGTGREGYTF. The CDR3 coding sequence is TGTGCCAGCAGCCCGACCGGGACAGGGAGGGAAGGCTACACCTTC.

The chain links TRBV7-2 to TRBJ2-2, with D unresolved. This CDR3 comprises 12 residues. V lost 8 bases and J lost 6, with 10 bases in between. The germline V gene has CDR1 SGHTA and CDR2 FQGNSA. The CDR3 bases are TGTGCCAGCTCAAATCCCCCCGGGGAGCTGTTTTTT. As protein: CASSNPPGELFF. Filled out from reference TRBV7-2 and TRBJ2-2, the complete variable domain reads GAGVSQSPSNKVTEKGKDVELRCDPISGHTALYWYRQSLGQGLEFLIYFQGNSAPDKSGLPSDRFSAERTGGSVSTLTIQRTQQEDSAVYLCASSNPPGELFFGEGSRLTVL.

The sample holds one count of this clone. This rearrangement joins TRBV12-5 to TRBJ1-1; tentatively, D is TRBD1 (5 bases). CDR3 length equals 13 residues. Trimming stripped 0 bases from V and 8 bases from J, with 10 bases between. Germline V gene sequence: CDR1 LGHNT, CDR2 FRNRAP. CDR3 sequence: CASGLVATAEAFF. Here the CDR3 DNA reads TGTGCTAGTGGTTTGGTGGCGACAGCAGAAGCTTTCTTT.

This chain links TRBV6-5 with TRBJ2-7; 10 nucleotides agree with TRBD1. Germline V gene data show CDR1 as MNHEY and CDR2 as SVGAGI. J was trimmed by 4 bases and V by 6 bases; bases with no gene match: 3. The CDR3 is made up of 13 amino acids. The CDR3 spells CASSSGQGYEQYV. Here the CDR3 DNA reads TGTGCCAGCAGCTCGGGACAGGGGTACGAGCAGTACGTC.

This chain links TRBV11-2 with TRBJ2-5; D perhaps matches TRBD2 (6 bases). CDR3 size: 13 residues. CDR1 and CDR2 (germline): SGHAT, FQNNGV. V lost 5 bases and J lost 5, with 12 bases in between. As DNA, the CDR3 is TGTGCCAGCAGCAACCCGGGGGACGAGACCCAGTACTTC. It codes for CASSNPGDETQYF.

The CDR3 here is CASSLAQTSGRTDTQYF. The CDR3 bases are TGTGCCAGCAGCTTAGCCCAGACTAGCGGCCGCACAGATACGCAGTATTTT. The chain recombines TRBV7-8 with TRBJ2-3; 9 positions agree with TRBD2. In germline, CDR1 is SGHVS, CDR2 FQNEAQ. This CDR3 region has 17 residues. V was clipped by 0 bases and J by 1 base; unmatched bases: 5.

The CDR3 region is CATSIGFLRQGLNTEAFF. CDR3 in DNA: TGTGCCACAAGTATTGGGTTCTTGAGGCAGGGGTTGAACACTGAAGCTTTCTTT. The chain recombines TRBV5-3 with TRBJ1-1, with D possibly matching TRBD1 (6 bases). TRBV5-3 is assigned to the ORF class and has an uncertain function. V lost 9 bases, J lost 0 bases, and 27 bases lay in between. CDR3 length: 18 residues.

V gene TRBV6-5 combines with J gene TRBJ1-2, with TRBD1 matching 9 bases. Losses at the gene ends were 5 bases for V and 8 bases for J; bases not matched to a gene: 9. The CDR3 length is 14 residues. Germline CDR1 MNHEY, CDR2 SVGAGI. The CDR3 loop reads CASSITGTGNGYTF. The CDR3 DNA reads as TGTGCCAGCAGTATTACCGGGACAGGGAACGGCTACACCTTC.

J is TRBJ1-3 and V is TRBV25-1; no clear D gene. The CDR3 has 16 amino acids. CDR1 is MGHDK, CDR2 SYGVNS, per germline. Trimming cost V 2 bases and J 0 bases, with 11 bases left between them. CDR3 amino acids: CASSEGSPSSGNTIYF. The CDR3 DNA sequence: TGTGCCAGCAGTGAAGGGAGCCCGTCCTCTGGAAACACCATATATTTT.

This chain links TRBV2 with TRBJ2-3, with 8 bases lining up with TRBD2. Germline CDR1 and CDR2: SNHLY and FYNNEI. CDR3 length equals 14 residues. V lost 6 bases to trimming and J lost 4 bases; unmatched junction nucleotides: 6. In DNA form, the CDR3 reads TGTGCCAGCAGGCAGGCGGGGGGCGCAGATACGCAGTATTTT. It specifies CASRQAGGADTQYF.

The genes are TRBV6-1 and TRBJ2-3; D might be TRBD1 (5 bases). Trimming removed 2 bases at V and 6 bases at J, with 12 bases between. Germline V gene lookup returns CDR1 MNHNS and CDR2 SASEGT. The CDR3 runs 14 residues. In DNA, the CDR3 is TGTGCCAGCAGTGAATTTGCCGCAGGGGATACGCAGTATTTT. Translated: CASSEFAAGDTQYF.

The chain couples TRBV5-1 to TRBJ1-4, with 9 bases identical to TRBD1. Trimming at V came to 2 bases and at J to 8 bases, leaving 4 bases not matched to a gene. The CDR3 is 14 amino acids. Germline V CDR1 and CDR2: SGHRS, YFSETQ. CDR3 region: CASSLQGAGEKLFF. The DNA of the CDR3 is TGCGCCAGCAGCTTACAGGGGGCAGGAGAAAAACTGTTTTTT.

The CDR3 sequence: CASSLEGLGNEQFF. DNA for the CDR3: TGCGCCAGCAGCTTGGAGGGACTAGGAAATGAGCAGTTCTTC. The rearrangement uses TRBV5-1 and TRBJ2-1; the match to TRBD2 covers 8 bases. Germline V gene data show CDR1 as SGHRS and CDR2 as YFSETQ. The CDR3 has 14 amino acids. V lost 0 bases, J lost 7 bases, and 3 bases stayed unmatched.